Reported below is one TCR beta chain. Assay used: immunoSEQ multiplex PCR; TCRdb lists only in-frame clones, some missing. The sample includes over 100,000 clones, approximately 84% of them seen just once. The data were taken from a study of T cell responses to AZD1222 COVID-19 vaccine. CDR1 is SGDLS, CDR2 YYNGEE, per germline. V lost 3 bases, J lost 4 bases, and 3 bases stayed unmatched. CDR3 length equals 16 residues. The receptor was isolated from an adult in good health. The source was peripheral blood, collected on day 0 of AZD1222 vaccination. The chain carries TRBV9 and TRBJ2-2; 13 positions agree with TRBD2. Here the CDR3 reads CASSATSGGATGELFF. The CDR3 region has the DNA TGTGCCAGCAGCGCAACTAGCGGGGGGGCCACCGGGGAGCTGTTTTTT. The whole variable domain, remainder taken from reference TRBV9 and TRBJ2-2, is DSGVTQTPKHLITATGQRVTLRCSPRSGDLSVYWYQQSLDQGLQFLIQYYNGEERAKGNILERFSAQQFPDLHSELNLSSLELGDSALYFCASSATSGGATGELFFGEGSRLTVL.